This TCR beta chain is from a study of OX40 agonist ivuxolimab in advanced cancers. On the study more broadly: Therapy given before enrollment (anti-PD-1, anti-PD-L1 or anti-CTLA-4) was allowed, and over 35% had some.

Broader study findings: Circulating CD4+ and CD8+ T cells showed clonal expansion by week 6 at 0.1 to 3.0 mg/kg.

As concerns this clone: The antigen is unknown.

The CDR3 is 13 residues long. The V end lost 5 bases, the J end lost 3 bases, and 10 bases lay between the germline ends. CDR1 is LNHDA and CDR2 is SQIVND in the germline V gene (reference sequence). TCRdb's table, derived via immunoSEQ multiplex PCR, lists solely in-frame clones and lacks some. This table has 95,000 to 100,000 clones, less than 95% appearing once. The V gene is TRBV19, the J gene TRBJ1-1; D remains unclear. The TCR originated in an adult with an advanced solid tumor such as melanoma, head and neck, liver or kidney cancer. Sequenced material: CD4+ or CD8+ T cells sorted from blood, taken in a trial of the OX40 agonist ivuxolimab. DNA of the CDR3: TGTGCCAGTAGTGACACGGAGGACACTGAAGCTTTCTTT. This gives the protein CASSDTEDTEAFF.